The source of this T cell receptor beta chain is a study of CD8+ T cells in alopecia areata. Broader study findings: Just one nonresponder means the tie between baseline CD8+ expansion and response stays uncertain.

The treatment is: oral pan-JAK inhibitor, 5-10 mg twice daily. This clone appeared a single time. The antigen remains unidentified. The CDR3 covers 17 residues. Germline values: CDR1 LNHDA, CDR2 SQIVND (reference sequence). Trimming cost V 7 bases and J 0 bases; bases outside gene matches: 9. RNA was extracted and reverse transcribed into cDNA as the sequencing template. The method was immunoSEQ multiplex PCR; TCRdb's version includes in-frame clones alone and lacks a portion of them. The sample has some 110,000 clones, 50% to 75% seen once. The V and J genes are TRBV19 and TRBJ1-5; 10 positions agree with TRBD1. The sample in question was CD8+ T cells sorted from blood, obtained at week 4, from a patient treated with tofacitinib. The sequence was collected from a human donor with alopecia areata. This CDR3 reads CASMAGQGIYSNQPQHF. CDR3 coding DNA: TGTGCCAGTATGGCGGGACAGGGGATTTATAGCAATCAGCCCCAGCATTTT.